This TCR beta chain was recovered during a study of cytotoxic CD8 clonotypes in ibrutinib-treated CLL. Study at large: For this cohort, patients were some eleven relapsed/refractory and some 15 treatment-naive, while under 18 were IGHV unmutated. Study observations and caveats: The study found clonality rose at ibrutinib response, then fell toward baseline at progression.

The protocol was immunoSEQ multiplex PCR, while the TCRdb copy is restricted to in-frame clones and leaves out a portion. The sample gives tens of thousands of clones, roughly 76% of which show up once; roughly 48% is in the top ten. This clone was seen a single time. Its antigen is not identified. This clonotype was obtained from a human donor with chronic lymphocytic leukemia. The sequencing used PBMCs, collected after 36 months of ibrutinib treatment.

The CDR3, as DNA: TGTGCCAGCAGCTTATTCCTAGCGGGGGCCCGAAGCCAAGAGACCCAGTACTTC. It encodes CASSLFLAGARSQETQYF. The chain combines TRBV13 with TRBJ2-5; 10 bases match TRBD2. The germline V gene has CDR1 PRHDT and CDR2 FYEKMQ (reference sequence). This CDR3 comprises 18 residues. Unmatched junction bases numbered 10, after V lost 2 bases and J lost 1 base.